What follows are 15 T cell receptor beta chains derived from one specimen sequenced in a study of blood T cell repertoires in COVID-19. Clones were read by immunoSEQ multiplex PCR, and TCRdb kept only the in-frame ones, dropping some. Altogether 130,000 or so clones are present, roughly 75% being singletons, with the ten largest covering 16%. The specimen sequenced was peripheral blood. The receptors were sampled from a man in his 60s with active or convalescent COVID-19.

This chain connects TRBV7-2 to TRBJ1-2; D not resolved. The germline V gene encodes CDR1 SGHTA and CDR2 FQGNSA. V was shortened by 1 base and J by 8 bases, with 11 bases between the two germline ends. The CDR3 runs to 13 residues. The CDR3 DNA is TGTGCCAGCAGCTTAGTAACAGCCGAGGGCTACACCTTC. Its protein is CASSLVTAEGYTF.

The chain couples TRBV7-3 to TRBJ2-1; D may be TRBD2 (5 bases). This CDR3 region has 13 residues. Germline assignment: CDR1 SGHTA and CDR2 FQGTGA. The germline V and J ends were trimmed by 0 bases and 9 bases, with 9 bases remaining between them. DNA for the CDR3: TGTGCCAGCAGCTTAACGCGGCTAGCTGAGCAGTTCTTC. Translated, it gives CASSLTRLAEQFF.

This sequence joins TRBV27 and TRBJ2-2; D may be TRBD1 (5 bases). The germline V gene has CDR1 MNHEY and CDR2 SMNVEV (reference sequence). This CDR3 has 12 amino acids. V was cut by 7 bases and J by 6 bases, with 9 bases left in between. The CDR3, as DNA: TGTGCCAGCACCTCAGGGTCCGGGGAGCTGTTTTTT. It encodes CASTSGSGELFF.

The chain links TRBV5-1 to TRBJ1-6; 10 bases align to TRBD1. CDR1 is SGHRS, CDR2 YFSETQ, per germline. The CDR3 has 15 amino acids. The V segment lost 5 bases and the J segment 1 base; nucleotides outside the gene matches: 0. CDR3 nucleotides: TGCGCCAGCAGGGGACAGGGGTCCTATAATTCACCCCTCCACTTT. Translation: CASRGQGSYNSPLHF.

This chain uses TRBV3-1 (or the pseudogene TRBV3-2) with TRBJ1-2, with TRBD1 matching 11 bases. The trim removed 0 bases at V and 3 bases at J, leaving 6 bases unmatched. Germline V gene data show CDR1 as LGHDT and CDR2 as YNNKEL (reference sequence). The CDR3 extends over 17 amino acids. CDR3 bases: TGTGCCAGCAGCCAAGATCCTGGACAGGGGGCCTACTATGGCTACACCTTC. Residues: CASSQDPGQGAYYGYTF.

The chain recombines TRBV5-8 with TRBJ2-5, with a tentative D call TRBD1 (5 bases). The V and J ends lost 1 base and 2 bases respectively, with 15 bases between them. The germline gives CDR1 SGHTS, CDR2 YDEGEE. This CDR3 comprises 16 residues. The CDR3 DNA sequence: TGTGCCAGCAGCTTGTATGGGGCAGAAAATCAAGAGACCCAGTACTTC. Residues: CASSLYGAENQETQYF.

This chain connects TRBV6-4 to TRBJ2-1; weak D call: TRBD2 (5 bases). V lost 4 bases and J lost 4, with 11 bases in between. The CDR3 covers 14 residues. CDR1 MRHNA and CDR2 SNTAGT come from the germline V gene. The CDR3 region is CASSARGLYNEQFF. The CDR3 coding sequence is TGTGCCAGCAGTGCGCGAGGGCTTTACAATGAGCAGTTCTTC.

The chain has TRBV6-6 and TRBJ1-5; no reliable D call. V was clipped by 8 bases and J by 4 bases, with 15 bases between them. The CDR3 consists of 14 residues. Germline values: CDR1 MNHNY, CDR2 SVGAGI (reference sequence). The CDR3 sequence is CASQEVTENQPQHF. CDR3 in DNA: TGTGCCAGCCAAGAAGTTACAGAGAATCAGCCCCAGCATTTT.

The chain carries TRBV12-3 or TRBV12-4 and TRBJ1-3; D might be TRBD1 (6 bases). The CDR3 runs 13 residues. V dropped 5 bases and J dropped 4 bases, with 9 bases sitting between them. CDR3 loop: CASSTTGGNTIYF. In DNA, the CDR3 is TGTGCCAGCAGTACTACAGGGGGAAACACCATATATTTT.

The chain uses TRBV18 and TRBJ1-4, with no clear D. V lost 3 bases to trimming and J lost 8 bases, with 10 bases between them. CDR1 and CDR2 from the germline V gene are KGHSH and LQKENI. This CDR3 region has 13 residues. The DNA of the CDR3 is TGTGCCAGCTCACCCCTCCCTCGGGAAAAACTGTTTTTT. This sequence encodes CASSPLPREKLFF.

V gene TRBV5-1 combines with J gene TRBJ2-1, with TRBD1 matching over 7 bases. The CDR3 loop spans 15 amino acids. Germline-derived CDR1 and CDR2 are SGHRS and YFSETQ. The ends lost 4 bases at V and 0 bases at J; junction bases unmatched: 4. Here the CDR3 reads CASSRDSSSYNEQFF. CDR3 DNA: TGCGCCAGCAGCCGGGACAGTAGCTCCTACAATGAGCAGTTCTTC.

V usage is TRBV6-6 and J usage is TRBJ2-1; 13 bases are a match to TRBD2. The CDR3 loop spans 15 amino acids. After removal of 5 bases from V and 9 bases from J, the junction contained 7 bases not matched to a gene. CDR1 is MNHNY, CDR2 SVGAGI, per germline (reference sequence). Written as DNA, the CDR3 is TGTGCCAGCAGTCGAGGGACTAGCGGGATAGTTGAGCAGTTCTTC. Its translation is CASSRGTSGIVEQFF.

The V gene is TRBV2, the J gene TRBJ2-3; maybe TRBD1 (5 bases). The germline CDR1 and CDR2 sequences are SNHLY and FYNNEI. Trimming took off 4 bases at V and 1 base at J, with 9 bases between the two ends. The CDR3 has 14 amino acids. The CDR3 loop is CASSVGQGTDTQYF. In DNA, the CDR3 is TGTGCCAGCAGTGTGGGGCAGGGCACAGATACGCAGTATTTT.

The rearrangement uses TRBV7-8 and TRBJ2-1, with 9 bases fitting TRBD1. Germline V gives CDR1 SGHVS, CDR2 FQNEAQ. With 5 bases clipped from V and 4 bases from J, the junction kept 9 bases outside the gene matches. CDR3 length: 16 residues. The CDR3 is CASSLTPGQGYNEQFF. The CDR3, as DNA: TGTGCCAGCAGCCTAACGCCGGGACAGGGTTACAATGAGCAGTTCTTC.

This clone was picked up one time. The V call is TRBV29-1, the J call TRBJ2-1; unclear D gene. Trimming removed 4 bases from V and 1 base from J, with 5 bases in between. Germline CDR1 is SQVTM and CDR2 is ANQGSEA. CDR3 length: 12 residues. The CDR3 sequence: CSVGLSYNEQFF. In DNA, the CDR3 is TGCAGCGTTGGGCTTTCCTACAATGAGCAGTTCTTC.